The entry below gives a single TCR beta chain sequence along with its context. These data originate in a study of blood T cell repertoires in COVID-19. Study overall: Acute and convalescent COVID-19 specimens originated in the United States, Italy and Spain. Sources were T cells, B-cell-depleted T cells, or PBMCs; the material itself was cDNA or gDNA.

Authors' data handling: How many nucleated cells were present was estimated from reference gene primer amplification. The assay was immunoSEQ multiplex PCR, and TCRdb's table has in-frame clones only and misses some. V, J and clone size were drawn from that table, and D and trimming were deduced from the DNA. The repertoire holds about 60,000 clones, with approximately 85% as singletons. The sample was peripheral blood. The receptor was derived from a human donor in a cohort sampled during active COVID-19.

The CDR3 reads CASSQVEGTYNEQFF. The CDR3 coding sequence is TGCGCCAGCAGCCAAGTTGAGGGAACCTACAATGAGCAGTTCTTC. The rearrangement uses TRBV4-1 and TRBJ2-1; weak D call: TRBD2 (5 bases). CDR1 and CDR2 from the germline V gene are MGHRA and YSYEKL. This CDR3 is built from 15 residues. Trimming cost V 1 base and J 2 bases, with 9 bases left between them.